These 16 T cell receptor beta chains were sequenced from one sample in a study of beta chain features in type 1 diabetes. Expressed TCRB transcripts were sequenced after all isolated RNA was converted to cDNA. This table comes from immunoSEQ multiplex PCR, and its TCRdb copy is limited to in-frame clones, with some not included. The sample contains hundreds of thousands of clones, around 12% of which appear only once. Sequenced material: naive CD4+ T cells from blood. These receptors were obtained from a young man in good health.

This clone was observed a handful of times. The rearrangement uses TRBV28 and TRBJ2-3, with D possibly TRBD2 on 6 matching bases. The V gene's germline CDR1 is MDHEN and CDR2 SYDVKM. V was cut by 6 bases and J by 2 bases, with 15 bases left in between. The CDR3 runs to 15 residues. Here the CDR3 DNA reads TGTGCCAGCAGCGTGGGGGGACCTACCACAGATACGCAGTATTTT. It encodes CASSVGGPTTDTQYF.

Only a few counts were recorded for this clone. The V and J genes are TRBV29-1 and TRBJ1-2; no clear D gene. The CDR3 is 11 amino acids. Trimming took off 7 bases at V and 4 bases at J, with 10 bases between the two ends. Germline V gives CDR1 SQVTM, CDR2 ANQGSEA. CDR3 sequence: CSGAGSYGYTF. For the CDR3, the DNA is TGCAGCGGTGCTGGCTCCTATGGCTACACCTTC.

A few counts support this clone. The chain has TRBV18 and TRBJ2-7; D is unresolved. CDR3 length equals 14 residues. The germline gives CDR1 KGHSH, CDR2 LQKENI. The germline V and J ends were trimmed by 6 bases and 2 bases, with 14 bases remaining between them. In DNA form, the CDR3 reads TGTGCCAGCTCCGACCAAGTGAGGACCTACGAGCAGTACTTC. Encoded protein: CASSDQVRTYEQYF.

This clone came up a few times. The chain joins TRBV30 to TRBJ1-5, with 8 bases matching TRBD1. The trim removed 1 base at V and 3 bases at J, leaving 5 bases unmatched. Per germline, CDR1 GTSNPN and CDR2 SVGIG (reference sequence). The CDR3 contains 15 residues. The CDR3 nucleotides read TGTGCCTGGAGTGAAGACAGGGGATTCAATCAGCCCCAGCATTTT. Its translation: CAWSEDRGFNQPQHF. The full variable domain, with the rest looked up from reference TRBV30 and TRBJ1-5, is SQTIHQWPATLVQPVGSPLSLECTVEGTSNPNLYWYRQAAGRGLQLLFYSVGIGQISSEVPQNLSASRPQDRQFILSSKKLLLSDSGFYLCAWSEDRGFNQPQHFGDGTRLSIL.

As for this clone: An end of the junction does not agree with germline; a read error may underlie this. This chain uses TRBV7-7 with TRBJ2-3; no clear D. The CDR3 spans 14 residues. CDR1 is SSHAT, CDR2 FNYEAQ, per germline (reference sequence). CDR3 DNA: TGTGCTAGCAGCTTAAGCCGGAACACAGATACGCAATATTTT. This gives the protein CASSLSRNTDTQYF.

This clone was counted a few times. The chain carries TRBV7-9 and TRBJ1-2; maybe TRBD1 (6 bases). CDR1 and CDR2 (germline): SEHNR, FQNEAQ (reference sequence). The CDR3 is made up of 12 amino acids. V lost 2 bases and J lost 8, with 9 bases in between. For the CDR3, the DNA is TGTGCCAGCAGCTTATCAGGGGACGGCTACACCTTC. As protein: CASSLSGDGYTF.

The V call is TRBV27, the J call TRBJ2-7, with TRBD1 identical over 7 bases. The J segment lost 2 bases and the V segment lost 5 bases, leaving 9 bases of the junction unmatched. The CDR3 totals 15 residues. In germline, CDR1 is MNHEY, CDR2 SMNVEV (reference sequence). The CDR3 nucleotides read TGTGCCAGCAGTCCTCCCAGGGGGTCCACCTACGAGCAGTACTTC. It encodes CASSPPRGSTYEQYF.

This sequence joins TRBV12-5 and TRBJ2-2, with 12 bases fitting TRBD1. CDR3 length: 18 amino acids. The J segment lost 6 bases and the V segment lost 5 bases, leaving 13 bases of the junction unmatched. Germline loops: CDR1 LGHNT, CDR2 FRNRAP. CDR3 region: CASGLLRDRGLGAGELFF. Here the CDR3 DNA reads TGTGCTAGTGGTCTTCTCCGGGACAGGGGGCTCGGGGCCGGGGAGCTGTTTTTT.

The J gene is TRBJ1-1, the V gene TRBV7-9; D possibly corresponds to TRBD1 (6 bases). The CDR3 totals 14 residues. The germline gives CDR1 SEHNR, CDR2 FQNEAQ (reference sequence). V lost 3 bases, J lost 1 base, and 9 bases lay in between. The CDR3 region has the DNA TGTGCCAGCAGCTTTTGGGGGCGGAACACTGAAGCTTTCTTT. Encoded protein: CASSFWGRNTEAFF. The entire variable domain, with the rest obtained from reference TRBV7-9 and TRBJ1-1, is as follows: DTGVSQNPRHKITKRGQNVTFRCDPISEHNRLYWYRQTLGQGPEFLTYFQNEAQLEKSRLLSDRFSAERPKGSFSTLEIQRTEQGDSAMYLCASSFWGRNTEAFFGQGTRLTVV.

The chain couples TRBV30 to TRBJ1-5; perhaps TRBD1 as D (6 bases). This CDR3 is 13 amino acids long. Germline V CDR1 and CDR2: GTSNPN, SVGIG (reference sequence). V lost 1 base to trimming and J lost 3 bases, with 7 bases between them. CDR3 residues: CAWSAGANQPQHF. CDR3 coding DNA: TGTGCCTGGAGTGCAGGGGCCAATCAGCCCCAGCATTTT.

The CDR3 here is CASSHSQKGTSGYNEQFF. CDR3 DNA: TGTGCCAGCAGCCATTCGCAGAAGGGGACTAGCGGCTACAATGAGCAGTTCTTC. This chain joins TRBV4-2 and TRBJ2-1; 11 bases are a match to TRBD2. This CDR3 has 18 amino acids. V shed 3 bases and J 3 bases; nucleotides not matched to a gene: 10. Germline V gene sequence: CDR1 LGHNA, CDR2 YNFKEQ.

The sample holds a few counts of this clone. V and J are TRBV9 and TRBJ1-2, with 7 bases fitting TRBD1. V lost 3 bases and J lost 10; bases outside the gene matches: 9. Germline assignment: CDR1 SGDLS and CDR2 YYNGEE. This CDR3 has 13 amino acids. CDR3 in DNA: TGTGCCAGCAGCGAACCGGGACAGCGAACCTACACCTTC. Residues: CASSEPGQRTYTF.

The rearrangement uses TRBV9 and TRBJ1-2; the D gene is possibly TRBD1 (6 bases). CDR3 length: 18 amino acids. Germline V gene sequence: CDR1 SGDLS, CDR2 YYNGEE. V lost 2 bases, J lost 4 bases, and 24 bases lay in between. CDR3 amino acids: CASSVGAQGPLPPYGYTF. DNA for the CDR3: TGTGCCAGCAGCGTGGGGGCCCAGGGGCCGCTCCCTCCCTATGGCTACACCTTC.

The CDR3: CASSLAFLVLAGNEQFF. CDR3 DNA: TGTGCCAGCAGCTTAGCCTTCCTGGTGCTAGCCGGCAATGAGCAGTTCTTC. The rearrangement uses TRBV7-9 and TRBJ2-1; D possibly corresponds to TRBD2 (5 bases). The length of the CDR3 is 17 residues. The germline V gene has CDR1 SEHNR and CDR2 FQNEAQ (reference sequence). V shed 0 bases and J shed 6 bases, with 18 bases lying between them.

The CDR3 nucleotides are TGTGCCAGCAGCCCCCCCGGACAGGCCTACGAGCAGTACTTC. It yields the protein CASSPPGQAYEQYF. The chain is built from TRBV7-2 and TRBJ2-7; 7 nucleotides agree with TRBD1. The CDR3 runs to 14 residues. Per germline, CDR1 SGHTA and CDR2 FQGNSA. Unmatched junction bases numbered 6, after V lost 5 bases and J lost 2 bases.

The chain employs TRBV29-1 and TRBJ2-7; possible D gene TRBD1, 5 bases. The CDR3 extends over 12 amino acids. Germline V lookup: CDR1 SQVTM, CDR2 ANQGSEA. Trimming left V 6 bases short and J 6 bases short, with 15 bases between. In nucleotides, the CDR3 is TGCAGCGTACAAGGGGTCGAGCGCGAGCAGTACTTC. It encodes CSVQGVEREQYF.